This TCR beta chain derives from a study of tumor-infiltrating lymphocytes in primary liver carcinoma. In the study overall: Through surgical resection, the patients' primary liver carcinoma was treated.

Study-level results: Paired tumor-adjacent and tumor-blood samples overlapped less than tumor region pairs did.

As to this clonotype: Its cognate antigen is unknown.

Germline DNA was extracted alongside blood RNA, which was obtained from unsorted whole blood. With chronic HBV infection, the patients were also treatment-naive. What was collected before surgery was 3.5 to 4 milliliters of peripheral blood. Reverse transcription of roughly 470 ng total RNA with a constant-region primer produced TCR beta cDNA. Researchers made the TCR beta libraries by running three nested multiplex PCR rounds with slightly modified ARM-PCR. For roughly 10 cycles apiece, the opening two PCR rounds ran with TRBV1-TRBV30 forward primers and a C-beta reverse primer. MiXCR was run by TCRdb on the multiplex PCR reads, yielding one entry per CDR3 protein. Seen here are about 330,000 distinct CDR3 sequences, 65% observed once, and the top ten hold under 8%. Trimming cost V 1 base and J 4 bases, with 10 bases left between them. Per germline, CDR1 SGHTA and CDR2 FQGNSA. CDR3 length equals 14 residues.

The receptor was isolated from a man aged 35-49 years with primary liver carcinoma and hepatitis B virus infection. This chain joins TRBV7-2 and TRBJ1-1; D is unclear. Sequences were obtained from peripheral blood. The CDR3 DNA follows: TGTGCCAGCAGCTTAGAAGGGCTGAGCACTGAAGCTTTCTTT. Protein product: CASSLEGLSTEAFF.